These 21 T cell receptor beta chains were all obtained from the same sample, sequenced in a study of tumor-infiltrating lymphocytes in primary liver carcinoma. TCR beta cDNA was reverse-transcribed from about 500 ng of total RNA. The reaction used a constant-region primer and ProtoScript II reverse transcriptase. For TCR beta, libraries were produced by three nested multiplex PCR rounds using slightly modified ARM-PCR. For around 9 cycles apiece, the opening two PCR rounds ran with TRBV1-TRBV30 forward primers and a C-beta reverse primer. TCRdb reanalysed the multiplex PCR reads using MiXCR and keeps one entry per CDR3 protein. The data show 37,000 or so distinct CDR3 sequences, 75% seen once. The tissue used was unsorted bulk material of roughly 17-32 mg. RNA and DNA were co-extracted from it with the AllPrep DNA/RNA mini kit. Input material: tumor-adjacent normal liver tissue. The receptors stem from a man aged 35-49 years with primary liver carcinoma and hepatitis B virus infection.

As regards this clonotype: Without the conserved terminal phenylalanine or tryptophan, this CDR3 likely stems from a read error. The genes are TRBV6-2 or TRBV6-3 and TRBJ2-5; 10 bases line up with TRBD2. CDR3 length: 15 residues. V lost 4 bases and J lost 4; bases outside the gene matches: 6. The germline V gene has CDR1 MNHEY and CDR2 SVGEGT. The CDR3 sequence is CASSWTSGSGETQYL. CDR3 nucleotide sequence: TGTGCCAGCAGTTGGACTAGCGGCAGTGGAGAGACCCAGTACTTA.

With regard to this clonotype: One base away lies a much larger clone, so this may be a sequencing read error. The chain joins TRBV30 to TRBJ2-7; 8 bases map to TRBD2. Germline V gene sequence: CDR1 GTSNPN, CDR2 SVGIG (reference sequence). The CDR3 is 16 residues long. The trim removed 4 bases at V and 2 bases at J, leaving 13 bases unmatched. CDR3 in amino acids: CAWKGLGGRIPYEQYF. The CDR3 bases are TGTGCCTGGAAGGGCCTGGGCGGGAGGATCCCCTACGAGCAGTACTTC.

Note on this clonotype: At one boundary the junction diverges from the germline segment, which might be a read error. The rearrangement uses TRBV10-2 and TRBJ1-1; D remains unclear. Germline CDR1 reads WSHSY; CDR2 reads SAAADI. The CDR3 extends over 13 amino acids. CDR3 sequence reads: CASSGVENIEALF. The DNA for the CDR3 is TGCGCCAGCAGTGGAGTAGAAAACATTGAAGCTCTTTTT.

With regard to this clonotype: The CDR3 does not end in the conserved phenylalanine or tryptophan, so this is likely a read error. V gene TRBV6-6 combines with J gene TRBJ2-1, with 10 bases lining up with TRBD1. Per germline, CDR1 MNHNY and CDR2 SVGAGI (reference sequence). The CDR3 consists of 15 residues. DNA of the CDR3: TGTGCAAGCAATCTAACCGGGACAGGGGTCAATGAGCAGTTCTTA. It codes for CASNLTGTGVNEQFL.

About this clonotype itself: The junction differs from germline at one of its ends, possibly a read error. The chain carries TRBV7-9 and TRBJ1-2; tentative D call: TRBD1 (5 bases). This CDR3 contains 14 residues. Per germline, CDR1 SEHNR and CDR2 FQNEAQ (reference sequence). CDR3 amino acids: CASRWDGGFHGYTF. DNA for the CDR3: TGTGCCAGCAGATGGGATGGGGGGTTTCATGGCTACACCTTT.

Concerning this clonotype itself: Germline and junction disagree at one end, which may indicate a read error. The chain employs TRBV28 and TRBJ2-1, with D perhaps TRBD2 (6 bases). This CDR3 contains 14 residues. The germline V gene has CDR1 MDHEN and CDR2 SYDVKM. The CDR3 reads CASSFTGEYNELFF. CDR3 in DNA: TGTGCCAGCAGCTTTACGGGAGAGTACAATGAGCTGTTCTTC.

This clonotype showed up just once. At one of its ends the junction is not consistent with the germline gene, which may arise from a read error. The CDR3 loop reads CASSGPGSGNGQFF. For the CDR3, the DNA is TGCGCCAGCAGCGGACCCGGTAGCGGGAATGGGCAGTTCTTC. The J gene is TRBJ2-1, the V gene TRBV7-9; 8 nucleotides align to TRBD2. Germline V lookup: CDR1 SEHNR, CDR2 FQNEAQ (reference sequence). The CDR3 contains 14 residues. Looking up the rest from reference TRBV7-9 and TRBJ2-1 gives the full variable domain: DTGVSQNPRHKITKRGQNVTFRCDPISEHNRLYWYRQTLGQGPEFLTYFQNEAQLEKSRLLSDRFSAERPKGSFSTLEIQRTEQGDSAMYLCASSGPGSGNGQFFGPGTRLTVL.

As regards this clonotype: Germline is not matched at one junction end, which may reflect a read error. CDR3 DNA sequence: TGTGCCATCTCCGTCACCCGAGGGACCGGGGAACTGTTTTTT. Its protein product is CAISVTRGTGELFF. J is TRBJ2-2 and V is TRBV6-6; D tentatively fits TRBD1 or TRBD2 (5 bases each). This CDR3 has 14 residues. Germline assignment: CDR1 MNHNY and CDR2 SVGAGI (reference sequence).

Of note for this clonotype: At one of its ends the junction is not consistent with the germline gene, which may arise from a read error. CDR3 region: CSTSKRGNYNEQFF. CDR3 in DNA: TGCAGTACTAGTAAGCGGGGCAACTACAATGAGCAGTTCTTC. This chain connects TRBV20-1 to TRBJ2-1; 7 bases agree with TRBD2. The CDR3 length is 14 residues. The germline V gene has CDR1 DFQATT and CDR2 SNEGSKA (reference sequence).

On this clonotype: A junction end diverges from the germline sequence, so it may reflect a read error. The genes are TRBV6-5 and TRBJ1-2, with D possibly matching TRBD1 (5 bases). The CDR3 runs 13 residues. Germline V lookup: CDR1 MNHEY, CDR2 SVGAGI. The CDR3 DNA reads TGTGCCAGAGGTTACTCTCCAGGGAACGGCTACATCTTC. Residues: CARGYSPGNGYIF.

A word on this clonotype: A read error is likely, as this CDR3 ends without the conserved phenylalanine or tryptophan. The chain combines TRBV5-5 with TRBJ1-3; D not certain. Trimming took off 4 bases at V and 1 base at J, with 18 bases between the two ends. Per the germline V gene, CDR1 is SGHKS and CDR2 is YYEKEE (reference sequence). This CDR3 region has 17 residues. In DNA form, the CDR3 reads TGTGCCAGCAGCGCCGTGATGGATCTCTTTTCTGGAAACACCATATATCTT. Translating gives CASSAVMDLFSGNTIYL.

This chain links TRBV4-1 with TRBJ1-1; possibly TRBD1 for D (5 bases). The CDR3 consists of 12 residues. V dropped 9 bases and J dropped 7 bases, with 15 bases sitting between them. Per germline, CDR1 MGHRA and CDR2 YSYEKL. The CDR3 protein is CASGARGSEAFF. The CDR3 nucleotides read TGCGCCAGTGGGGCGCGCGGGAGTGAAGCTTTCTTT.

This chain links TRBV15 with TRBJ2-1; 7 nucleotides agree with TRBD2. This CDR3 has 15 residues. Losses at the gene ends were 5 bases for V and 8 bases for J; bases not matched to a gene: 12. CDR1 LNHNV and CDR2 YYDKDF come from the germline V gene (reference sequence). The CDR3: CATSGVREALYEQFF. The DNA of the CDR3 is TGTGCCACCAGCGGAGTTCGGGAGGCGTTATATGAGCAGTTCTTC.

The chain uses TRBV12-3 or TRBV12-4 and TRBJ2-1, with D perhaps matching TRBD1 (6 bases). The V end lost 10 bases, the J end lost 3 bases, and 16 bases lay between the germline ends. The CDR3 is 14 residues long. The CDR3 loop reads CATRPGHIYNEQFF. CDR3 nucleotides: TGTGCCACCAGGCCGGGACATATCTACAATGAGCAGTTCTTC.

This clonotype was seen many times. The chain has TRBV28 and TRBJ2-7; no definite D call. The germline V gene encodes CDR1 MDHEN and CDR2 SYDVKM. CDR3 length equals 12 residues. Deletions cut 6 bases from V and 9 bases from J, with 15 bases between. CDR3 region: CASSPDLLGQYF. The CDR3 region has the DNA TGTGCCAGCAGCCCCGACCTCCTGGGGCAGTACTTC.

This chain uses TRBV28 with TRBJ2-1, with D tentatively TRBD2 (5 bases). V lost 6 bases to trimming and J lost 9 bases, with 15 bases between them. Germline loops: CDR1 MDHEN, CDR2 SYDVKM. The CDR3 covers 13 residues. The CDR3 coding sequence is TGTGCCAGCAGCCTCGAGACAAGCGGTGAGCAGTTCTTC. Translated, it gives CASSLETSGEQFF.

The rearrangement uses TRBV11-2 and TRBJ2-7; TRBD1 is a possible D gene (5 bases). Trimming removed 5 bases at V and 2 bases at J, with 16 bases between. This CDR3 is 15 amino acids long. The V gene's germline CDR1 is SGHAT and CDR2 FQNNGV. The CDR3 bases are TGTGCCAGCAGCCCCCGGACAAGCTCGCCCTACGAGCAGTACTTC. Amino acids: CASSPRTSSPYEQYF.

As to this clonotype: A read error is likely, as this CDR3 ends without the conserved phenylalanine or tryptophan. This chain links TRBV29-1 with TRBJ2-1, with a tentative D call TRBD2 (6 bases). CDR1 is SQVTM, CDR2 ANQGSEA, per germline. CDR3 length: 14 residues. Trimming removed 7 bases from V and 0 bases from J, with 13 bases in between. Here the CDR3 reads CSGAGSGSYNEQFL. As DNA, the CDR3 is TGCAGCGGGGCGGGGAGCGGCTCCTACAATGAGCAGTTCCTC.

Note on this clonotype: A junction end diverges from the germline sequence, so it may reflect a read error. The gene calls are TRBV6-1 and TRBJ2-1, with D possibly matching TRBD2 (6 bases). Per the germline V gene, CDR1 is MNHNS and CDR2 is SASEGT. The CDR3 has 16 residues. CDR3 sequence: CASTPYLSGGHNEQFF. The DNA for the CDR3 is TGTGCTAGCACCCCTTATCTTAGCGGAGGCCACAATGAACAGTTCTTC.

In this sample, this clonotype turned up many times. The chain has TRBV4-1 and TRBJ1-5; 7 nucleotides align to TRBD1. From germline, CDR1 is MGHRA and CDR2 YSYEKL. The J segment lost 7 bases and the V segment lost 0 bases, leaving 9 bases of the junction unmatched. The CDR3 contains 16 residues. The CDR3 is CASSQDRGQGSQPQHF. CDR3 coding DNA: TGCGCCAGCAGCCAAGATAGGGGGCAGGGTAGCCAGCCCCAGCATTTT.

This clonotype was recorded only once. This sequence may be a read error, since a much larger clone differs from it by one base. The gene calls are TRBV20-1 and TRBJ2-3; 7 nucleotides align to TRBD2. This CDR3 spans 12 amino acids. Germline V CDR1 and CDR2: DFQATT, SNEGSKA (reference sequence). The CDR3 DNA reads TGCAGTGCTACTAGCGGCACACATACGCAGTATTTT. It encodes CSATSGTHTQYF.